This TCR beta chain is drawn from a study of shared clonotypes between healthy human individuals. Clones were read by immunoSEQ multiplex PCR, and TCRdb kept only the in-frame ones, dropping some. Here the sample spans around 2,000,000 clones, approximately 94% being singletons. Naive-designated CD8 cells lacked CD45RO, were positively enriched for CCR7, and omitted terminally differentiated effector memory CD45RA+ cells. V dropped 7 bases and J dropped 6 bases, with 24 bases sitting between them. This CDR3 has 17 residues. Germline lookup yields CDR1 SNHLY and CDR2 FYNNEI. This clonotype was sampled from a man younger than 30 in good health. The chain employs TRBV2 and TRBJ1-4, with D tentatively TRBD1 (6 bases). The specimen was naive CD8+ T cells sorted from blood. The CDR3 nucleotides read TGTGCCAGCACCCTCCGGGGGCGGATGAATTCGGATGAAAAACTGTTTTTT. This codes for CASTLRGRMNSDEKLFF. The full variable domain, its missing parts supplied by reference TRBV2 and TRBJ1-4, is EPEVTQTPSHQVTQMGQEVILRCVPISNHLYFYWYRQILGQKVEFLVSFYNNEISEKSEIFDDQFSVERPDGSNFTLKIRSTKLEDSAMYFCASTLRGRMNSDEKLFFGSGTQLSVL.